The sequence of this T cell receptor (beta chain) was determined in a study of blood T cell repertoires in COVID-19. Looking at the study overall: Cohort 3 recovery required two negative PCRs, clearance, or symptom resolution. COVID-19 samples collected from the United States, Italy and Spain covered acute and convalescent phases.

The V end lost 4 bases, the J end lost 6 bases, and 13 bases lay between the germline ends. Germline V lookup: CDR1 SGHNT, CDR2 YYREEE (reference sequence). This CDR3 spans 13 amino acids. In this sample, this clone turned up a few times. Repertoires were generated with immunoSEQ multiplex PCR, while TCRdb's copy carries only in-frame clones and drops some. The data show around 200,000 clones, approximately 87% seen once. The sequencing input was PBMCs or T cells enriched from blood (not recorded which). The V gene is TRBV5-4, the J gene TRBJ1-2; D remains ambiguous. The receptor's source is a woman aged 45 to 65 in a cohort exposed to, infected with or recovered from COVID-19 (not recorded which). The CDR3 loop reads CASSPPGSDGYTF. CDR3 in DNA: TGTGCCAGCAGCCCTCCGGGGTCCGATGGCTACACCTTC.